A single sample gave rise to the 27 T cell receptor beta chains below, sequenced in a study of cytomegalovirus exposure and HLA in healthy donors. The PCR employed 60 Vbeta primers together with 13 Jbeta primers. TCRdb keeps only in-frame clones here, not all; method: immunoSEQ multiplex PCR. The sample carries some 170,000 clones, roughly 74% recorded once. The sequencing input was PBMCs. The receptors derive from a female donor in good health and CMV-seronegative.

V usage is TRBV12-5 and J usage is TRBJ2-5; D gene unclear. Trimming shortened V by 6 bases and J by 3 bases, and 5 bases separated the two germline ends. CDR1 and CDR2 from the germline V gene are LGHNT and FRNRAP. The CDR3 is made up of 11 amino acids. CDR3 in amino acids: CASGAEETQYF. The CDR3, as DNA: TGTGCTAGTGGGGCCGAAGAGACCCAGTACTTC.

CDR3 protein: CASSPQDRVHEQYF. CDR3 nucleotides: TGTGCCAGCTCACCGCAAGACAGGGTCCACGAGCAGTACTTC. J is TRBJ2-7 and V is TRBV18; 7 nucleotides match TRBD1. V lost 3 bases to trimming and J lost 5 bases; unmatched junction nucleotides: 7. Germline CDR1 reads KGHSH; CDR2 reads LQKENI. CDR3 length equals 14 residues.

The chain links TRBV14 to TRBJ2-5, with a tentative D call TRBD1 (5 bases). With the DNA end fitting TRBJ2-7 better, the J assignment may be wrong. CDR1 SGHDN and CDR2 FVKESK come from the germline V gene. The CDR3 extends over 14 amino acids. The CDR3 sequence: CASSFRTLVDEQYF. In DNA, the CDR3 is TGTGCCAGCAGCTTTCGGACACTGGTCGACGAGCAGTACTTC.

The V gene is TRBV27, the J gene TRBJ2-7; 9 nucleotides match TRBD2. Germline loops: CDR1 MNHEY, CDR2 SMNVEV (reference sequence). The CDR3 has 13 amino acids. Here the CDR3 DNA reads TGTGCCAGCAGTTCGACGACAGGGACTAGCTGGCTCGTC. Translated, it gives CASSSTTGTSWLV.

The V gene is TRBV11-2, the J gene TRBJ1-1, with 10 bases matching TRBD1. This CDR3 region has 13 residues. CDR1 is SGHAT, CDR2 FQNNGV, per germline. J lost 10 bases, V lost 3 bases, and 5 bases had no gene match. CDR3 DNA sequence: TGTGCCAGCAGCTTGGGGGGACAGGGGACAGCTTTCTTT. Amino acid sequence: CASSLGGQGTAFF.

The rearrangement joins TRBV18 to TRBJ2-3; 8 nucleotides align to TRBD1. This CDR3 comprises 15 residues. CDR1 is KGHSH and CDR2 is LQKENI in the germline V gene. The V and J ends lost 3 bases and 4 bases, in that order; junction bases with no gene match: 6. CDR3 protein: CASSPRDRPADTQYF. The CDR3 DNA reads TGTGCCAGCTCACCGAGGGACAGGCCGGCAGATACGCAGTATTTT.

This clone showed up just once. The gene calls are TRBV27 and TRBJ2-1; 9 positions agree with TRBD1. The V segment lost 5 bases and the J segment 5 bases; nucleotides outside the gene matches: 10. There are 16 residues in the CDR3. Germline V gene lookup returns CDR1 MNHEY and CDR2 SMNVEV (reference sequence). This chain's CDR3 is CASSPGQGRRHNEQFF. The CDR3 nucleotides are TGTGCCAGCAGTCCCGGACAGGGGAGACGGCACAATGAGCAGTTCTTC.

The chain is built from TRBV5-1 and TRBJ2-5; the match to TRBD2 covers 10 bases. The CDR3 has 17 amino acids. V was clipped by 0 bases and J by 0 bases; unmatched bases: 5. The germline V gene has CDR1 SGHRS and CDR2 YFSETQ. CDR3 DNA sequence: TGCGCCAGCAGCTTGGCCACTGGACTAGCGGACCAAGAGACCCAGTACTTC. It is translated as CASSLATGLADQETQYF.

The gene calls are TRBV6-1 and TRBJ1-5; D is perhaps TRBD1 (5 bases). V was clipped by 0 bases and J by 2 bases, with 8 bases between them. The germline CDR1 and CDR2 sequences are MNHNS and SASEGT. The CDR3 has 15 amino acids. CDR3 sequence reads: CASSEAIGGNQPQHF. The CDR3 DNA follows: TGTGCCAGCAGTGAAGCAATAGGGGGCAATCAGCCCCAGCATTTT.

V is TRBV11-2 and J is TRBJ2-7; 7 nucleotides agree with TRBD2. In germline, CDR1 is SGHAT, CDR2 FQNNGV. Trimming cost V 5 bases and J 6 bases; bases outside gene matches: 16. CDR3 length: 16 residues. The CDR3 region has the DNA TGTGCCAGCAGCCTCCCGGGCGGCGGGGGTAGATTCGAGCAGTACTTC. This sequence encodes CASSLPGGGGRFEQYF.

This rearrangement joins TRBV7-6 to TRBJ2-7; the match to TRBD2 covers 7 bases. Germline loops: CDR1 SGHVS, CDR2 FNYEAQ. The length of the CDR3 is 15 residues. Germline trimming cut 1 base from V and 6 bases from J; bases unmatched to any gene: 9. CDR3 nucleotide sequence: TGTGCCAGCAGCTTAGGTGGGGCGGGAGAAGGCGAGCAGTACTTC. Its translation is CASSLGGAGEGEQYF.

The CDR3 DNA sequence: TGTGCCAGCAGCACACACGGGGGTCGGACTGAAGCTTTCTTT. Encoded protein: CASSTHGGRTEAFF. J is TRBJ1-1 and V is TRBV7-9; the D gene is possibly TRBD1 (5 bases). The V end lost 5 bases, the J end lost 5 bases, and 15 bases lay between the germline ends. The CDR3 runs 14 residues. CDR1 and CDR2 (germline): SEHNR, FQNEAQ (reference sequence).

This chain connects TRBV7-8 to TRBJ1-4; D perhaps matches TRBD1 (5 bases). Trimming left V 3 bases short and J 6 bases short, with 11 bases between. The CDR3 sequence is 14 residues long. Germline CDR1 and CDR2: SGHVS and FQNEAQ. The CDR3 loop reads CASSFDRPYEKLFF. In DNA form, the CDR3 reads TGTGCCAGCAGCTTTGACAGACCTTATGAAAAACTGTTTTTT.

V and J are TRBV5-1 and TRBJ2-7; 11 nucleotides agree with TRBD2. V was clipped by 0 bases and J by 6 bases; unmatched bases: 5. Germline V gene sequence: CDR1 SGHRS, CDR2 YFSETQ. This CDR3 contains 15 residues. CDR3 protein: CASSLALAGGFEQYF. DNA for the CDR3: TGCGCCAGCAGCTTGGCCTTAGCGGGAGGGTTCGAGCAGTACTTC.

The chain is built from TRBV25-1 and TRBJ2-3; D unresolved. Germline CDR1 is MGHDK and CDR2 is SYGVNS. V gave up 5 bases and J gave up 11 bases, with 17 bases separating them. CDR3 size: 13 residues. CDR3 loop: CASSRMGYSMQYF. The CDR3 nucleotides are TGTGCCAGCAGTCGAATGGGCTACTCCATGCAGTATTTT.

The chain uses TRBV7-3 and TRBJ2-7; weak D call: TRBD2 (5 bases). Germline CDR1 is SGHTA and CDR2 is FQGTGA. The V gene lost 0 bases and the J gene lost 4 bases, with 19 bases spanning the gap. The CDR3 is 17 amino acids. Here the CDR3 DNA reads TGTGCCAGCAGCTTAACTCCCCAAGCGGAGTCCCATTACGAGCAGTACTTC. It translates to CASSLTPQAESHYEQYF.

The gene calls are TRBV12-5 and TRBJ1-5; D possibly corresponds to TRBD1 (6 bases). Germline V gene data show CDR1 as LGHNT and CDR2 as FRNRAP. Trimming stripped 5 bases from V and 8 bases from J, with 13 bases between. The CDR3 sequence is 13 residues long. The CDR3 here is CASGPSWDKPQHF. The CDR3 DNA follows: TGTGCTAGTGGTCCATCATGGGACAAGCCCCAGCATTTT.

This clone was counted a few times. The chain couples TRBV7-9 to TRBJ2-1; D gene ambiguous. Trimming shortened V by 2 bases and J by 5 bases, and 13 bases separated the two germline ends. The CDR3 spans 15 residues. Germline V lookup: CDR1 SEHNR, CDR2 FQNEAQ (reference sequence). The CDR3 nucleotides are TGTGCCAGCAGCTTATTCGACCGCAGGAACAATGAGCAGTTCTTC. Residues: CASSLFDRRNNEQFF.

The rearrangement uses TRBV7-2 and TRBJ2-2, with D unclear. CDR1 SGHTA and CDR2 FQGNSA come from the germline V gene. V was shortened by 5 bases and J by 0 bases, with 7 bases between the two germline ends. The CDR3 length is 14 residues. The CDR3 protein is CASSKPANTGELFF. CDR3 bases: TGTGCCAGCAGCAAACCGGCGAACACCGGGGAGCTGTTTTTT.

The chain employs TRBV25-1 and TRBJ2-2, with 13 bases aligning to TRBD2. Looked up from germline, CDR1 is MGHDK and CDR2 is SYGVNS. The CDR3 sequence is 16 residues long. The J segment lost 2 bases and the V segment lost 4 bases, leaving 1 base of the junction unmatched. This CDR3 is CASSVGLAGNTGELFF. The CDR3 region has the DNA TGTGCCAGCAGTGTGGGACTAGCGGGAAACACCGGGGAGCTGTTTTTT.

The J gene is TRBJ2-6, the V gene TRBV4-2; D is unresolved. Germline V CDR1 and CDR2: LGHNA, YNFKEQ. Trimming removed 0 bases from V and 0 bases from J, with 6 bases in between. There are 16 residues in the CDR3. Here the CDR3 DNA reads TGTGCCAGCAGCCAAGAGGCAGGCTCTGGGGCCAACGTCCTGACTTTC. Translated: CASSQEAGSGANVLTF.

The genes are TRBV5-5 and TRBJ1-1; 8 bases fit TRBD1. This CDR3 region has 14 residues. Germline V gene sequence: CDR1 SGHKS, CDR2 YYEKEE (reference sequence). Trimming removed 3 bases from V and 6 bases from J; junction bases left unmatched: 7. The CDR3 sequence is CASSWLDREAEAFF. The CDR3 DNA reads as TGTGCCAGCAGCTGGTTGGACAGGGAAGCTGAAGCTTTCTTT. Full variable domain (rest looked up from reference TRBV5-5 and TRBJ1-1): DAGVTQSPTHLIKTRGQQVTLRCSPISGHKSVSWYQQVLGQGPQFIFQYYEKEERGRGNFPDRFSARQFPNYSSELNVNALLLGDSALYLCASSWLDREAEAFFGQGTRLTVV.

The V gene is TRBV7-3, the J gene TRBJ2-2; D remains ambiguous. Germline CDR1 reads SGHTA; CDR2 reads FQGTGA. This CDR3 has 14 amino acids. The ends were cut back, 5 bases at V and 1 base at J, with 8 bases in the middle. The chain's CDR3 is CASSPRRNTGELFF. CDR3 nucleotide sequence: TGTGCCAGCAGCCCGAGGAGGAACACCGGGGAGCTGTTTTTT. Full variable domain (missing parts from reference TRBV7-3 and TRBJ2-2): GAGVSQTPSNKVTEKGKYVELRCDPISGHTALYWYRQSLGQGPEFLIYFQGTGAADDSGLPNDRFFAVRPEGSVSTLKIQRTERGDSAVYLCASSPRRNTGELFFGEGSRLTVL.

The count of this clone is one. The chain joins TRBV18 to TRBJ1-3; 10 bases align to TRBD1. The CDR3 has 16 residues. Germline CDR1 is KGHSH and CDR2 is LQKENI. The trim removed 3 bases at V and 0 bases at J, leaving 2 bases unmatched. CDR3 DNA: TGTGCCAGCTCACCGGGACAGGGGAGCTCTGGAAACACCATATATTTT. Residues: CASSPGQGSSGNTIYF.

The chain is built from TRBV6-5 and TRBJ1-1; D not certain. V was pared by 7 bases and J by 0 bases, with 15 bases between. Germline CDR1 reads MNHEY; CDR2 reads SVGAGI. This CDR3 is 15 amino acids long. The CDR3 DNA sequence: TGTGCCAGCACTACGACGGCAGGTATGAACACTGAAGCTTTCTTT. Amino acids: CASTTTAGMNTEAFF.

The chain is built from TRBV4-3 and TRBJ2-1, with 11 bases that match TRBD1. The CDR3 length is 19 residues. Germline V gives CDR1 LGHNA, CDR2 YSLEER. V shed 0 bases, J shed 2 bases, and the junction held 9 bases outside the gene matches. This CDR3 reads CASSQDFNPGQGAYNEQFF. As DNA, the CDR3 is TGCGCCAGCAGCCAAGATTTTAATCCGGGACAGGGGGCCTACAATGAGCAGTTCTTC.

The genes are TRBV5-4 and TRBJ1-4; 8 nucleotides align to TRBD1. The CDR3 sequence is 14 residues long. Germline loops: CDR1 SGHNT, CDR2 YYREEE (reference sequence). V shed 3 bases and J 6 bases; nucleotides not matched to a gene: 4. The CDR3 protein is CASSSPGQDEKLFF. CDR3 bases: TGTGCCAGCAGCTCGCCGGGACAGGATGAAAAACTGTTTTTT. Using reference TRBV5-4 and TRBJ1-4 for the parts outside the CDR3, the full variable domain is ETGVTQSPTHLIKTRGQQVTLRCSSQSGHNTVSWYQQALGQGPQFIFQYYREEENGRGNFPPRFSGLQFPNYSSELNVNALELDDSALYLCASSSPGQDEKLFFGSGTQLSVL.